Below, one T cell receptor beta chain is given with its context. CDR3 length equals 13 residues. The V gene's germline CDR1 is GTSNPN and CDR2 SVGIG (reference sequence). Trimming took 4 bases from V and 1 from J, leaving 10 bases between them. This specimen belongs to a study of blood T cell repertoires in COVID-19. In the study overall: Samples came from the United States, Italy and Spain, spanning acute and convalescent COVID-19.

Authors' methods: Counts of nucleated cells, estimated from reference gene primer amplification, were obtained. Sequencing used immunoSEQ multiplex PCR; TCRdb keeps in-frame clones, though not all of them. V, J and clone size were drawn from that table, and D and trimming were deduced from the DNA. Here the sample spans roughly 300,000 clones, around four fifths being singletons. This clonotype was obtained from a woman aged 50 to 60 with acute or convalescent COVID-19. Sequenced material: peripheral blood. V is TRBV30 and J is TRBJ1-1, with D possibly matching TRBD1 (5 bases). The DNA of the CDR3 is TGTGCCTGGAATTCAGGGAAGAACACTGAAGCTTTCTTT. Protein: CAWNSGKNTEAFF. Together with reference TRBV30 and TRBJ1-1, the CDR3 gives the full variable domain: SQTIHQWPATLVQPVGSPLSLECTVEGTSNPNLYWYRQAAGRGLQLLFYSVGIGQISSEVPQNLSASRPQDRQFILSSKKLLLSDSGFYLCAWNSGKNTEAFFGQGTRLTVV.